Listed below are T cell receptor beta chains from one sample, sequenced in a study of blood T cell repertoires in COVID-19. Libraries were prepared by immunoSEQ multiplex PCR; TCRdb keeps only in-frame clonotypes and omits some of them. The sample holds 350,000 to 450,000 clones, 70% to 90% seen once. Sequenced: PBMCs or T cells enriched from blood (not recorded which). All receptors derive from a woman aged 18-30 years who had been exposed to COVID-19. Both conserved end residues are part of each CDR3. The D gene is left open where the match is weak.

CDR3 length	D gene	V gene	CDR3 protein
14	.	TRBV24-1	CATSIGGANQPQHF
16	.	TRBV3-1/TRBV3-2	CASSPGLGGFSYEQFF
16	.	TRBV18	CASSPPYLAEYNEQFF
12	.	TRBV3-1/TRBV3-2	CASSQVQDEQYF
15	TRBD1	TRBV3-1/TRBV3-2	CASSQSPRGQSGYTF
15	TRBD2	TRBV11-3	CASSLLWRGSYEQYF
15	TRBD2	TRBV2	CASRRELADTGELFF
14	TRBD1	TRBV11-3	CASSQPGQGKPHHF
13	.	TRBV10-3	CAISVSGDYGYTF
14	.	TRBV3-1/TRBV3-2	CASSQDLLGGGYTF
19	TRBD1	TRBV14	CASSPYPGQGVILNTEAFF
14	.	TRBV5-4	CASRRLSLDNEQFF
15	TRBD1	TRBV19	CASSIGTGSSYEQYF
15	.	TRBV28	CASSLGARGNTEAFF
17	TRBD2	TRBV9	CASSPSPGTSATDTQYF
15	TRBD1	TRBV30	CAWTHIGTGDTEAFF
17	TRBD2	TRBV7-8	CASSAGTSGRWRDEQYF
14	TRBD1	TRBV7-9	CASSSGQVLSPLHF
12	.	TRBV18	CASSPRDTEAFF
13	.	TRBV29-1	CSVEVGGFYGYTF
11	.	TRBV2	CASSVPETQYF
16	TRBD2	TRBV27	CASSGPRAGGPYEQYF